The 5 T cell receptor beta chains listed next were all sequenced from one sample in a study of T cell responses to AZD1222 COVID-19 vaccine. Sequencing used immunoSEQ multiplex PCR; TCRdb keeps in-frame clones, though not all of them. In the table there are tens of thousands of clones, around nine tenths of which are singletons. The sequencing here drew on peripheral blood, taken 28 days after the second AZD1222 dose. The source is an adult who received the AZD1222 COVID-19 vaccine.

The V call is TRBV7-8, the J call TRBJ2-7, with unresolved D. The CDR3 has 13 residues. Germline CDR1 is SGHVS and CDR2 is FQNEAQ. V gave up 1 base and J gave up 0 bases, with 4 bases separating them. The chain's CDR3 is CASSLVSSYEQYF. Here the CDR3 DNA reads TGTGCCAGCAGCTTAGTAAGCTCCTACGAGCAGTACTTC. Together with reference TRBV7-8 and TRBJ2-7, the CDR3 gives the full variable domain: GAGVSQSPRYKVAKRGQDVALRCDPISGHVSLFWYQQALGQGPEFLTYFQNEAQLDKSGLPSDRFFAERPEGSVSTLKIQRTQQEDSAVYLCASSLVSSYEQYFGPGTRLTVT.

The CDR3 sequence: CASSQPPRGGPIYEQYF. In nucleotides, the CDR3 is TGTGCCAGCAGCCAACCCCCCCGCGGGGGGCCCATCTACGAGCAGTACTTC. This sequence joins TRBV28 and TRBJ2-7, with 8 bases that match TRBD2. The CDR3 length is 17 residues. Germline assignment: CDR1 MDHEN and CDR2 SYDVKM. J lost 3 bases, V lost 6 bases, and 16 bases had no gene match.

J is TRBJ2-1 and V is TRBV5-6, with no clear D. V was pared by 1 base and J by 0 bases, with 11 bases between. The CDR3 is 16 residues long. Germline V gene sequence: CDR1 SGHDT, CDR2 YYEEEE. As DNA, the CDR3 is TGTGCCAGCAGCTTGTATGGCAGAAGCTCCTACAATGAGCAGTTCTTC. Translating it yields CASSLYGRSSYNEQFF.

This chain links TRBV7-7 with TRBJ2-1, with 11 nucleotides matching TRBD2. From germline, CDR1 is SSHAT and CDR2 FNYEAQ (reference sequence). The CDR3 length is 17 residues. With V trimmed by 2 bases and J by 2 bases, 5 bases remained unmatched. CDR3 protein: CASSLLPSGRTYNEQFF. The CDR3 DNA sequence: TGTGCCAGCAGCTTATTGCCTAGCGGGAGGACCTACAATGAGCAGTTCTTC.

This clone was picked up one time. CDR3 coding DNA: TGTGCCAGCAGCCAAGATTTAGGGATTGAGCAGTACTTC. Translating it yields CASSQDLGIEQYF. The rearrangement joins TRBV14 to TRBJ2-7; D is ambiguous. There are 13 residues in the CDR3. V dropped 0 bases and J dropped 7 bases, with 10 bases sitting between them. Looked up from germline, CDR1 is SGHDN and CDR2 is FVKESK.